These 32 T cell receptor beta chains share one sample of origin, sequenced in a study of immune reconstitution after stem cell transplant in scleroderma. MiXCR was run by TCRdb on the RT-PCR reads, yielding one entry per CDR3 protein. The sample gives over a thousand distinct CDR3 sequences, around 16% of which show up once; about 55% is in the top ten. This specimen was collected before or after autologous hematopoietic stem cell transplantation (not recorded which). The receptor set was obtained from a female donor with systemic sclerosis.

This clonotype occurred a few times. V gene TRBV6-5 combines with J gene TRBJ2-4; D may match TRBD1 or TRBD2 (6 bases each). This CDR3 has 17 amino acids. The V gene's germline CDR1 is MNHEY and CDR2 SVGAGI. The V gene lost 6 bases and the J gene lost 4 bases, with 22 bases spanning the gap. The CDR3 sequence: CASSLRRDLGGKNIQYF. The DNA for the CDR3 is TGTGCCAGCAGCCTCCGCCGGGACCTAGGGGGGAAAAACATTCAGTACTTC.

This clonotype is categorized as medium-sized (0.01 to 0.1%). CDR3 bases: TGTGCCAGCAGCGTAGGGACTAGCGGGAATTCTGGGGAGCTGTTTTTT. This translates into CASSVGTSGNSGELFF. The V call is TRBV9, the J call TRBJ2-2, with TRBD2 identical over 12 bases. The CDR3 spans 16 residues. With V trimmed by 0 bases and J by 8 bases, 5 bases remained unmatched. Germline V gene sequence: CDR1 SGDLS, CDR2 YYNGEE.

This clonotype was counted between two and nine times. The rearrangement uses TRBV7-2 and TRBJ2-1, with D possibly being TRBD2 (5 bases). This CDR3 region has 17 residues. Trimming took off 4 bases at V and 0 bases at J, with 16 bases between the two ends. Germline values: CDR1 SGHTA, CDR2 FQGNSA. The CDR3 is CASSSKADFSSYNEQFF. CDR3 DNA: TGTGCCAGCAGCTCCAAGGCGGACTTTAGCTCCTACAATGAGCAGTTCTTC.

This clonotype is categorized as medium-sized. V gene TRBV11-3 combines with J gene TRBJ2-2; perhaps TRBD1 as D (5 bases). Trimming stripped 0 bases from V and 0 bases from J, with 8 bases between. CDR3 length equals 16 residues. CDR1 and CDR2 from the germline V gene are SGHNT and YENEEA. CDR3 nucleotides: TGTGCCAGCAGCTTAGATCAGGACACGAACACCGGGGAGCTGTTTTTT. This gives the protein CASSLDQDTNTGELFF. The full variable domain, its missing parts supplied by reference TRBV11-3 and TRBJ2-2, is EAGVVQSPRYKIIEKKQPVAFWCNPISGHNTLYWYLQNLGQGPELLIRYENEEAVDDSQLPKDRFSAERLKGVDSTLKIQPAELGDSAVYLCASSLDQDTNTGELFFGEGSRLTVL.

By sample share, this clonotype is medium-sized. V is TRBV20-1 and J is TRBJ2-3; a possible D gene is TRBD2 (6 bases). Trimming pared 3 bases from V and 9 bases from J, leaving 19 bases between. Germline V CDR1 and CDR2: DFQATT, SNEGSKA (reference sequence). This CDR3 has 14 amino acids. DNA for the CDR3: TGCAGTGCTAGCCCCGGCGGGGCCCAGGCCACGCAGTATTTT. This encodes CSASPGGAQATQYF.

The rearrangement joins TRBV5-1 to TRBJ2-4; TRBD1 matches at 9 bases. This CDR3 comprises 14 residues. Germline trimming cut 7 bases from V and 8 bases from J; bases unmatched to any gene: 10. Germline CDR1 is SGHRS and CDR2 is YFSETQ. In DNA form, the CDR3 reads TGCGCCAGCTGCCAGTCAGACAGGGGGGACATTCAGTACTTC. Translation: CASCQSDRGDIQYF. The variable domain in full, completed from reference TRBV5-1 and TRBJ2-4, reads KAGVTQTPRYLIKTRGQQVTLSCSPISGHRSVSWYQQTPGQGLQFLFEYFSETQRNKGNFPGRFSGRQFSNSRSEMNVSTLELGDSALYLCASCQSDRGDIQYFGAGTRLSVL.

A few counts support this clonotype. V usage is TRBV5-1 and J usage is TRBJ2-3, with TRBD1 identical over 7 bases. CDR1 and CDR2 (germline): SGHRS, YFSETQ. Germline trimming cut 4 bases from V and 0 bases from J; bases unmatched to any gene: 5. This CDR3 comprises 15 residues. CDR3 amino acids: CASSIDRASTDTQYF. The CDR3 DNA follows: TGCGCCAGCAGCATAGACAGGGCTAGCACAGATACGCAGTATTTT.

The genes are TRBV6-5 and TRBJ1-1; 7 bases match TRBD1. Unmatched junction bases numbered 12, after V lost 5 bases and J lost 6 bases. CDR3 length equals 15 residues. Germline V gene sequence: CDR1 MNHEY, CDR2 SVGAGI. This CDR3 reads CASSQRQGGGPEAFF. The CDR3 bases are TGTGCCAGCAGTCAAAGACAGGGTGGAGGCCCTGAAGCTTTCTTT.

The V call is TRBV6-2 or TRBV6-3, the J call TRBJ2-3, with 11 bases identical to TRBD2. The CDR3 totals 15 residues. Germline loops: CDR1 MNHEY, CDR2 SVGEGT. J lost 4 bases, V lost 8 bases, and 8 bases had no gene match. Here the CDR3 reads CASRIAGGTADTQYF. In DNA form, the CDR3 reads TGTGCCAGCCGAATAGCGGGAGGGACGGCAGATACGCAGTATTTT.

Sample share makes this clonotype medium-sized. The chain joins TRBV7-2 to TRBJ2-3, with 8 bases that match TRBD1. Germline loops: CDR1 SGHTA, CDR2 FQGNSA. The CDR3 is 14 amino acids. With 5 bases clipped from V and 4 bases from J, the junction kept 5 bases outside the gene matches. The CDR3 coding sequence is TGTGCCAGCAGCCCTGGACAGGGCCCAGATACGCAGTATTTT. This sequence encodes CASSPGQGPDTQYF.

By sample share, this clonotype is medium-sized (0.01 to 0.1%). This chain joins TRBV7-2 and TRBJ2-5; 7 nucleotides agree with TRBD2. Trimming removed 1 base from V and 5 bases from J; junction bases left unmatched: 7. Germline-derived CDR1 and CDR2 are SGHTA and FQGNSA. CDR3 length equals 15 residues. Here the CDR3 DNA reads TGTGCCAGCAGCTTAGTAAGCGGGGAGAGGGAGACCCAGTACTTC. Translating it yields CASSLVSGERETQYF. Full variable domain (missing parts from reference TRBV7-2 and TRBJ2-5): GAGVSQSPSNKVTEKGKDVELRCDPISGHTALYWYRQSLGQGLEFLIYFQGNSAPDKSGLPSDRFSAERTGGSVSTLTIQRTQQEDSAVYLCASSLVSGERETQYFGPGTRLLVL.

This clonotype occurred a few times. J is TRBJ2-7 and V is TRBV5-1, with D hard to call. This CDR3 has 14 amino acids. The V gene's germline CDR1 is SGHRS and CDR2 YFSETQ. The V end was cut by 0 bases, the J end by 6 bases, with 13 bases between. The DNA of the CDR3 is TGCGCCAGCAGCTTGGGTACATGGGGTTCCGAGCAGTACTTC. Its protein is CASSLGTWGSEQYF. Using reference TRBV5-1 and TRBJ2-7 for the parts outside the CDR3, the full variable domain is KAGVTQTPRYLIKTRGQQVTLSCSPISGHRSVSWYQQTPGQGLQFLFEYFSETQRNKGNFPGRFSGRQFSNSRSEMNVSTLELGDSALYLCASSLGTWGSEQYFGPGTRLTVT.

This chain links TRBV5-1 with TRBJ2-3; 8 bases agree with TRBD1. J lost 3 bases, V lost 4 bases, and 4 bases had no gene match. CDR1 and CDR2 (germline): SGHRS, YFSETQ. The CDR3 contains 14 residues. CDR3 region: CASSADRATDTQYF. In nucleotides, the CDR3 is TGCGCCAGCAGCGCGGACAGGGCGACAGATACGCAGTATTTT.

There are a few counts of this clonotype. The chain combines TRBV14 with TRBJ2-2; TRBD2 agrees at 11 bases. Losses at the gene ends were 4 bases for V and 5 bases for J; bases not matched to a gene: 6. Germline CDR1 and CDR2: SGHDN and FVKESK. There are 16 residues in the CDR3. CDR3 DNA sequence: TGTGCCAGCAGCCCACTAGCGGGGGCACCAACCGGGGAGCTGTTTTTT. It codes for CASSPLAGAPTGELFF.

This rearrangement joins TRBV6-6 to TRBJ2-3; possible D gene TRBD2, 6 bases. CDR3 length: 16 residues. Per the germline V gene, CDR1 is MNHNY and CDR2 is SVGAGI (reference sequence). V lost 2 bases and J 5 bases, leaving 17 bases between the germline ends. The CDR3 sequence is CASSYEAREVVDTQYF. The CDR3 region has the DNA TGTGCCAGCAGTTACGAAGCCAGGGAGGTTGTAGATACGCAGTATTTT.

The chain recombines TRBV20-1 with TRBJ2-1; D possibly corresponds to TRBD2 (6 bases). The V and J ends lost 6 bases and 7 bases respectively, with 19 bases between them. This CDR3 is 14 amino acids long. In germline, CDR1 is DFQATT, CDR2 SNEGSKA (reference sequence). This CDR3 is CSAPRDFTRNEQFF. CDR3 DNA sequence: TGCAGTGCCCCCCGGGACTTCACCCGTAATGAGCAGTTCTTC.

The chain recombines TRBV12-3 or TRBV12-4 with TRBJ1-3; 10 nucleotides agree with TRBD1. Trimming removed 0 bases from V and 2 bases from J; junction bases left unmatched: 10. The CDR3 is 19 amino acids. The CDR3 region has the DNA TGTGCCAGCAGTTTAGCACCGAGGGGACAGGGGAACGCTGGAAACACCATATATTTT. This encodes CASSLAPRGQGNAGNTIYF.

This sequence joins TRBV7-9 and TRBJ2-3, with TRBD2 identical over 8 bases. CDR1 SEHNR and CDR2 FQNEAQ come from the germline V gene (reference sequence). The CDR3 is made up of 14 amino acids. Unmatched junction bases numbered 5, after V lost 5 bases and J lost 4 bases. In nucleotides, the CDR3 is TGTGCCAGCAGCCCGACTAGCGTGGCAGATACGCAGTATTTT. This codes for CASSPTSVADTQYF.

This clonotype is medium-sized. J is TRBJ1-2 and V is TRBV12-3 or TRBV12-4, with 7 nucleotides matching TRBD1. This CDR3 comprises 13 residues. The junction had 8 bases not matched to a gene; V was cut back by 5 bases and J by 8 bases. As DNA, the CDR3 is TGTGCCAGCAGTCAGGGGGGCGCAAAAGGCTACACCTTC. The encoded protein is CASSQGGAKGYTF.

This clonotype is medium-sized by share. The chain is built from TRBV7-9 and TRBJ2-3; TRBD2 matches 12 bases. CDR3 length equals 19 residues. The germline gives CDR1 SEHNR, CDR2 FQNEAQ (reference sequence). With V trimmed by 5 bases and J by 4 bases, 16 bases remained unmatched. The CDR3 spells CASSHLETSGSGSSDTQYF. DNA for the CDR3: TGTGCCAGCAGCCACCTTGAGACTAGCGGGAGCGGATCTTCAGATACGCAGTATTTT.

This clonotype is categorized as medium-sized (0.01 to 0.1%). V and J are TRBV29-1 and TRBJ2-3, with D tentatively TRBD1 (5 bases). The CDR3 contains 13 residues. CDR1 and CDR2 (germline): SQVTM, ANQGSEA. Trimming stripped 3 bases from V and 2 bases from J, with 9 bases between. In nucleotides, the CDR3 is TGCAGCGTTGATCAGGGTTACACAGATACGCAGTATTTT. Protein: CSVDQGYTDTQYF.

This clonotype was counted a few times. This chain connects TRBV5-5 to TRBJ2-1, with D possibly being TRBD2 (6 bases). CDR1 and CDR2 (germline): SGHKS, YYEKEE (reference sequence). V was pared by 0 bases and J by 5 bases, with 12 bases between. This CDR3 is built from 15 residues. The chain's CDR3 is CASSLAGVGDNEQFF. The CDR3 nucleotides read TGTGCCAGCAGCTTGGCGGGGGTAGGGGACAATGAGCAGTTCTTC.

This clonotype turned up a few times. This chain uses TRBV20-1 with TRBJ2-1, with 12 positions matching TRBD2. Germline V lookup: CDR1 DFQATT, CDR2 SNEGSKA (reference sequence). The CDR3 has 13 residues. The V and J ends lost 5 bases and 7 bases, in that order; junction bases with no gene match: 3. The CDR3 DNA reads as TGCAGTGCTTTTGGACTAGCGGGGAATGAGCAGTTCTTC. This encodes CSAFGLAGNEQFF.

This clonotype is termed medium-sized (0.01 to 0.1%). This chain links TRBV7-6 with TRBJ2-1; 10 bases line up with TRBD2. The CDR3 extends over 17 amino acids. Per germline, CDR1 SGHVS and CDR2 FNYEAQ. V dropped 0 bases and J dropped 5; count of bases not matched to a gene: 7. The CDR3, as DNA: TGTGCCAGCAGCTTAGCGCTCCTAGCGGGAGTAAACAATGAGCAGTTCTTC. As protein: CASSLALLAGVNNEQFF.

This chain links TRBV2 with TRBJ2-7; D gene uncertain. CDR3 length equals 15 residues. V dropped 6 bases and J dropped 0 bases, with 15 bases sitting between them. CDR1 is SNHLY and CDR2 is FYNNEI in the germline V gene. The CDR3 sequence: CASRDLYLDSYEQYF. The CDR3 DNA reads TGTGCCAGCAGAGACCTATACCTGGACTCCTACGAGCAGTACTTC. Full variable domain (remainder filled in from reference TRBV2 and TRBJ2-7): EPEVTQTPSHQVTQMGQEVILRCVPISNHLYFYWYRQILGQKVEFLVSFYNNEISEKSEIFDDQFSVERPDGSNFTLKIRSTKLEDSAMYFCASRDLYLDSYEQYFGPGTRLTVT.

In this sample, this clonotype turned up a few times. This chain uses TRBV7-3 with TRBJ2-3; the D is unclear. The CDR3 extends over 12 amino acids. Germline V gene sequence: CDR1 SGHTA, CDR2 FQGTGA. V was trimmed by 1 base and J by 6 bases, leaving 5 bases between them. The CDR3 protein is CASSLNGDTQYF. Written as DNA, the CDR3 is TGTGCCAGCAGCTTAAATGGTGATACGCAGTATTTT.

In its sample, this clonotype ranks as medium-sized (0.01 to 0.1%). A read error may account for a junction end that differs from germline. The CDR3 spells CASSLVGLPNEQYF. The CDR3 bases are TGTGCCAGCAGTTTGGTGGGACTCCCCAACGAGCAGTACTTC. The genes are TRBV5-8 and TRBJ2-7; D is perhaps TRBD2 (6 bases). CDR1 SGHTS and CDR2 YDEGEE come from the germline V gene. The CDR3 loop spans 14 amino acids.

This clonotype is categorized as medium-sized. The chain links TRBV6-2 or TRBV6-3 to TRBJ1-5; no reliable D call. Looked up from germline, CDR1 is MNHEY and CDR2 is SVGEGT. This CDR3 is built from 13 residues. V lost 2 bases, J lost 5 bases, and 7 bases lay in between. This CDR3 is CASSYPRDQPQHF. The CDR3 DNA is TGTGCCAGCAGTTACCCTAGGGATCAGCCCCAGCATTTT.

The sample holds a few counts of this clonotype. This chain connects TRBV7-9 to TRBJ2-7; D is unresolved. CDR1 SEHNR and CDR2 FQNEAQ come from the germline V gene (reference sequence). The CDR3 runs to 14 residues. V shed 1 base and J shed 3 bases, with 10 bases lying between them. The CDR3 DNA sequence: TGTGCCAGCAGCTTAGTGGGCCTACTCTACGAGCAGTACTTC. Residues: CASSLVGLLYEQYF.

This clonotype is medium-sized in the sample. The V and J genes are TRBV24-1 and TRBJ2-5, with a possible D match to TRBD1 (5 bases). Per the germline V gene, CDR1 is KGHDR and CDR2 is SFDVKD. The length of the CDR3 is 14 residues. The V end lost 3 bases, the J end lost 4 bases, and 11 bases lay between the germline ends. The CDR3 DNA reads as TGTGCCACCAGTGATCGGCTCCAGGGAGAGACCCAGTACTTC. As protein: CATSDRLQGETQYF.

This clonotype was found a few times. V and J are TRBV12-3 or TRBV12-4 and TRBJ1-1, with D perhaps matching TRBD1 (5 bases). Trimming pared 3 bases from V and 7 bases from J, leaving 12 bases between. CDR3 length: 13 residues. In DNA, the CDR3 is TGTGCCAGCAGTTTTGGGACGGCGAGTGAAGCTTTCTTT. Translation gives CASSFGTASEAFF.

By share of the sample, this clonotype is medium-sized. The chain links TRBV7-3 to TRBJ2-1, with D tentatively TRBD1 (6 bases). This CDR3 contains 14 residues. Germline V CDR1 and CDR2: SGHTA, FQGTGA. The V end lost 2 bases, the J end lost 5 bases, and 10 bases lay between the germline ends. The CDR3 here is CASSLSRDNNEQFF. Written as DNA, the CDR3 is TGTGCCAGCAGCTTATCCCGGGACAACAATGAGCAGTTCTTC.